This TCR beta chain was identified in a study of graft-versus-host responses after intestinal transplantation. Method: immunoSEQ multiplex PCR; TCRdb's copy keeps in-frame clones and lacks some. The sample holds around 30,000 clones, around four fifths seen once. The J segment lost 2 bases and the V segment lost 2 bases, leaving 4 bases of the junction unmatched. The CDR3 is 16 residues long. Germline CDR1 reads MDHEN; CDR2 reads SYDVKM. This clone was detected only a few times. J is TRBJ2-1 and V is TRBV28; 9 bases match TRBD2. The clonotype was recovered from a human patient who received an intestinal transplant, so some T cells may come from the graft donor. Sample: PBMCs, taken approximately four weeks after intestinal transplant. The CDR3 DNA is TGTGCCAGCAGTTTAGGTCTAGCGGGACCCTACAATGAGCAGTTCTTC. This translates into CASSLGLAGPYNEQFF.